The clone carrying this T cell receptor beta chain was recorded many times. The antigen is unknown. This sample is part of a study of spatial heterogeneity in lung cancer. Study-wide points: For expanded intratumoral alpha and beta TCRs, counts tracked tumor mutation counts.

The time point denotes: sample taken at primary tumor resection. Whole RNA came from tumor, nontumor lung or frozen PBMC and was sequenced without being sorted. After removal of 6 bases from V and 6 bases from J, the junction contained 9 bases not matched to a gene. The CDR3 spans 15 residues. Via MiXCR, TCRdb re-called the 5' RACE reads, giving one row per CDR3 protein. Of around 12,000 distinct CDR3 sequences listed, about 5% were seen once; the top ten hold around 35%. The rearrangement joins TRBV12-3 or TRBV12-4 to TRBJ2-1; 9 bases line up with TRBD2. The receptor was derived from a male donor with early-stage non-small cell lung cancer. The material sequenced was lung tumor tissue, taken at surgery. The DNA for the CDR3 is TGTGCCAGCAGAACGGGGACTAGCCCTCGCAATGAGCAGTTCTTC. This sequence encodes CASRTGTSPRNEQFF.